Here is one T cell receptor (beta chain) with its context. The sample originates from a study of CD8+ T cells in alopecia areata. The CDR3 runs 12 residues. Germline CDR1 and CDR2: SQVTM and ANQGSEA. Trimming left V 7 bases short and J 1 base short, with 9 bases between. Indicated treatment: oral pan-JAK inhibitor, 5-10 mg twice daily. cDNA prepared by RNA extraction and subsequent reverse transcription served as the template for sequencing. Generated by immunoSEQ multiplex PCR, the TCRdb table keeps only in-frame clones and is missing some. This sample has some 200,000 clones, with 50% to 70% found just once.

The specimen was CD4+ T cells sorted from blood, collected at week 4, from a patient treated with tofacitinib. The TCR was taken from a human donor with alopecia areata. The V and J genes are TRBV29-1 and TRBJ2-3; D might be TRBD1 (5 bases). CDR3 coding DNA: TGCAGCGCTGCCAGGGGCACAGATACGCAGTATTTT. Encoded protein: CSAARGTDTQYF.